This T cell receptor (beta chain) was documented in a study of beta chain features in type 1 diabetes. Study-wide results and limits: TCRB CDR3 length was moderately but significantly reduced in all four CD4+ subsets of Type 1 diabetes patients.

Trimming stripped 3 bases from V and 0 bases from J, with 15 bases between. The CDR3 contains 18 residues. The germline V gene encodes CDR1 SGHTA and CDR2 FQGNSA. The isolated RNA, all of it, was reverse transcribed, so expressed TCRB transcripts were what got sequenced. The data were produced by immunoSEQ multiplex PCR, yet TCRdb's version contains in-frame clones alone and is incomplete. The table lists 310,000 or so clones, 9.3% of them singletons. This clone turned up a few times. The target antigen is unknown. The sample consisted of central memory CD4+ T cells from blood. This sequence was found in a man aged 25-40 years with type 1 diabetes. J is TRBJ2-6 and V is TRBV7-2, with D unclear. DNA for the CDR3: TGTGCCAGCAGCTTGGGCGGCGGTTCAAGCTCTGGGGCCAACGTCCTGACTTTC. Encoded protein: CASSLGGGSSSGANVLTF.